The TCR beta chain under discussion was sequenced for a study of blood T cell repertoires in COVID-19. Study details: In each case, the material was cDNA or gDNA derived from T cells, B-cell-depleted T cells, or PBMCs.

The Seattle site enrolled patients during active infection and followed them longitudinally. Germline loops: CDR1 SGHNT, CDR2 YYREEE (reference sequence). CDR3 length equals 17 residues. V shed 4 bases, J shed 0 bases, and the junction held 12 bases outside the gene matches. Original methodology: The authors estimated nucleated cell counts from reference gene primer amplification. The assay was immunoSEQ multiplex PCR, and TCRdb's table has in-frame clones only and misses some. D and trimming come from the DNA, and the V and J calls and clone size come from that table. This sample has 250,000 or so clones, with 92% found just once.

This chain joins TRBV5-4 and TRBJ2-5; 7 bases line up with TRBD2. The source is a man aged 25-40 years with COVID-19, enrolled during active disease. Sequences were obtained from peripheral blood. The CDR3: CASSPGGEAAYQETQYF. Here the CDR3 DNA reads TGTGCCAGCAGCCCGGGGGGAGAGGCGGCGTACCAAGAGACCCAGTACTTC.